The next 26 T cell receptor beta chains were all read from a single sample in a study of cytomegalovirus exposure and HLA in healthy donors. The data were produced by immunoSEQ multiplex PCR, yet TCRdb's version contains in-frame clones alone and is incomplete. The sample comprises about 180,000 clones, roughly nine tenths of which are singletons, and roughly 2.6% rests with the top ten. Sequences were obtained from PBMCs. These receptor sequences come from a man aged 18 to 30 in good health and CMV-seropositive.

This clone was recorded only once. V usage is TRBV7-9 and J usage is TRBJ1-4, with D maybe TRBD1 (6 bases). V lost 5 bases and J 7 bases, leaving 17 bases between the germline ends. Germline lookup yields CDR1 SEHNR and CDR2 FQNEAQ (reference sequence). CDR3 length: 15 residues. The CDR3 reads CASSGRGSAIEKLFF. The CDR3 nucleotides are TGTGCCAGCAGCGGGAGGGGGTCAGCGATTGAAAAACTGTTTTTT.

This clone was counted between two and nine times. V gene TRBV29-1 combines with J gene TRBJ2-5; D remains ambiguous. V shed 5 bases and J shed 4 bases, with 8 bases lying between them. The CDR3 totals 11 residues. Germline loops: CDR1 SQVTM, CDR2 ANQGSEA. The CDR3, as DNA: TGCAGCGTTTCCCTAGGAGAGACCCAGTACTTC. Its protein is CSVSLGETQYF.

The gene calls are TRBV9 and TRBJ2-7, with TRBD2 matching over 11 bases. The V segment lost 2 bases and the J segment 1 base; nucleotides outside the gene matches: 2. Germline values: CDR1 SGDLS, CDR2 YYNGEE. The CDR3 has 15 amino acids. The CDR3 region is CASSVRLAGSYEQYF. CDR3 in DNA: TGTGCCAGCAGCGTCCGACTAGCGGGGTCCTACGAGCAGTACTTC.

The CDR3 coding sequence is TGTGCCTGGAGCCCCGACAGGGTAGGAACTAATGAAAAACTGTTTTTT. This gives the protein CAWSPDRVGTNEKLFF. V gene TRBV30 combines with J gene TRBJ1-4; 7 nucleotides agree with TRBD1. CDR1 and CDR2 from the germline V gene are GTSNPN and SVGIG (reference sequence). J was trimmed by 1 base and V by 3 bases; bases with no gene match: 8. The CDR3 extends over 16 amino acids. The variable domain in full, completed from reference TRBV30 and TRBJ1-4, reads SQTIHQWPATLVQPVGSPLSLECTVEGTSNPNLYWYRQAAGRGLQLLFYSVGIGQISSEVPQNLSASRPQDRQFILSSKKLLLSDSGFYLCAWSPDRVGTNEKLFFGSGTQLSVL.

This clone has only one observation. V and J are TRBV6-6 and TRBJ2-7, with a weak D call TRBD2 (6 bases). CDR3 length: 12 amino acids. CDR1 and CDR2 from the germline V gene are MNHNY and SVGAGI (reference sequence). V lost 6 bases and J 5 bases, leaving 11 bases between the germline ends. CDR3 nucleotides: TGTGCCAGCAGCACTAGCAGTCACGAGCAGTACTTC. It is translated as CASSTSSHEQYF.

J is TRBJ1-1 and V is TRBV19; unclear D gene. The CDR3 has 13 amino acids. CDR1 is LNHDA, CDR2 SQIVND, per germline (reference sequence). V lost 2 bases and J 0 bases, leaving 4 bases between the germline ends. The CDR3 DNA is TGTGCCAGTAGTATATCGGTGAACACTGAAGCTTTCTTT. Its protein is CASSISVNTEAFF. Full variable domain (remainder filled in from reference TRBV19 and TRBJ1-1): DGGITQSPKYLFRKEGQNVTLSCEQNLNHDAMYWYRQDPGQGLRLIYYSQIVNDFQKGDIAEGYSVSREKKESFPLTVTSAQKNPTAFYLCASSISVNTEAFFGQGTRLTVV.

The chain links TRBV6-5 to TRBJ2-7; D not resolved. The CDR3 covers 13 residues. Trimming removed 0 bases from V and 4 bases from J, with 7 bases in between. CDR1 MNHEY and CDR2 SVGAGI come from the germline V gene. The CDR3 loop is CASSYSPQYEQYF. The CDR3 DNA reads TGTGCCAGCAGTTACTCTCCCCAGTACGAGCAGTACTTC.

This chain connects TRBV7-9 to TRBJ1-2, with 7 positions matching TRBD1. Losses at the gene ends were 5 bases for V and 2 bases for J; bases not matched to a gene: 5. CDR1 SEHNR and CDR2 FQNEAQ come from the germline V gene (reference sequence). This CDR3 comprises 14 residues. CDR3 DNA sequence: TGTGCCAGCAGCCGACCGACAGGGAACTATGGCTACACCTTC. Its protein is CASSRPTGNYGYTF.

The chain carries TRBV13 and TRBJ2-3, with 11 bases that match TRBD2. CDR1 and CDR2 (germline): PRHDT, FYEKMQ (reference sequence). The CDR3 covers 17 residues. V trimming: 5 bases; J trimming: 0 bases; junction bases outside the gene matches: 7. The CDR3 DNA reads TGTGCCAGCAGCACCCGACTAGCGGGAACTAGCACAGATACGCAGTATTTT. This translates into CASSTRLAGTSTDTQYF.

The chain recombines TRBV7-2 with TRBJ1-5; D is ambiguous. V dropped 4 bases and J dropped 7 bases, with 11 bases sitting between them. CDR1 and CDR2 (germline): SGHTA, FQGNSA. The CDR3 sequence is 13 residues long. CDR3 DNA sequence: TGTGCCAGCAGCTCTCAGGCTCGCCAGCCCCAGCATTTT. Protein: CASSSQARQPQHF.

The chain carries TRBV6-1 and TRBJ2-7; D is perhaps TRBD1 (5 bases). The CDR3 length is 14 residues. Germline V CDR1 and CDR2: MNHNS, SASEGT. Deletions cut 3 bases from V and 3 bases from J, with 12 bases between. CDR3 region: CASSDKGFDYEQYF. The CDR3 DNA follows: TGTGCCAGCAGTGATAAGGGGTTTGACTACGAGCAGTACTTC.

The rearrangement joins TRBV29-1 to TRBJ2-6; TRBD1 matches at 7 bases. Trimming at V came to 4 bases and at J to 1 base, leaving 4 bases not matched to a gene. This CDR3 spans 15 amino acids. Germline loops: CDR1 SQVTM, CDR2 ANQGSEA. The CDR3 sequence: CSVAGTVSGANVLTF. The CDR3 region has the DNA TGCAGCGTTGCCGGGACAGTTTCTGGGGCCAACGTCCTGACTTTC.

The V call is TRBV27, the J call TRBJ1-1, with D possibly being TRBD1 (6 bases). V was shortened by 5 bases and J by 8 bases, with 15 bases between the two germline ends. The CDR3 totals 13 residues. Germline CDR1 is MNHEY and CDR2 is SMNVEV (reference sequence). This CDR3 reads CASSIDTGTEAFF. In nucleotides, the CDR3 is TGTGCCAGCAGTATAGATACCGGGACAGAAGCTTTCTTT.

This chain connects TRBV5-6 to TRBJ2-3; D possibly corresponds to TRBD2 (5 bases). The CDR3 has 14 amino acids. V was clipped by 9 bases and J by 0 bases, with 14 bases between them. CDR1 and CDR2 (germline): SGHDT, YYEEEE. CDR3 in DNA: TGTGCCACCAACAAGAGGGCTAGCACAGATACGCAGTATTTT. Amino acid sequence: CATNKRASTDTQYF.

The rearrangement links TRBV27 to TRBJ1-5; D is unclear. Germline lookup yields CDR1 MNHEY and CDR2 SMNVEV (reference sequence). This CDR3 has 15 residues. Trimming took off 4 bases at V and 2 bases at J, with 12 bases between the two ends. CDR3 amino acids: CASSWTWGGNQPQHF. Here the CDR3 DNA reads TGTGCCAGCAGTTGGACTTGGGGAGGCAATCAGCCCCAGCATTTT.

V usage is TRBV9 and J usage is TRBJ1-3; D remains ambiguous. The CDR3 has 15 amino acids. Germline V gives CDR1 SGDLS, CDR2 YYNGEE. Trimming left V 4 bases short and J 0 bases short, with 11 bases between. The CDR3 nucleotides read TGTGCCAGCAGCCCCCGGTTTCTCTCTGGAAACACCATATATTTT. Translation gives CASSPRFLSGNTIYF. Full variable domain (outside the CDR3, taken from reference TRBV9 and TRBJ1-3): DSGVTQTPKHLITATGQRVTLRCSPRSGDLSVYWYQQSLDQGLQFLIQYYNGEERAKGNILERFSAQQFPDLHSELNLSSLELGDSALYFCASSPRFLSGNTIYFGEGSWLTVV.

The chain recombines TRBV28 with TRBJ2-2, with 8 bases identical to TRBD2. V lost 6 bases to trimming and J lost 2 bases; unmatched junction nucleotides: 2. This CDR3 comprises 14 residues. CDR1 and CDR2 (germline): MDHEN, SYDVKM. In DNA form, the CDR3 reads TGTGCCAGCAGGTTAGCGGGAAACACCGGGGAGCTGTTTTTT. This codes for CASRLAGNTGELFF. The variable domain in full, with the rest retrieved from reference TRBV28 and TRBJ2-2, is DVKVTQSSRYLVKRTGEKVFLECVQDMDHENMFWYRQDPGLGLRLIYFSYDVKMKEKGDIPEGYSVSREKKERFSLILESASTNQTSMYLCASRLAGNTGELFFGEGSRLTVL.

The genes are TRBV27 and TRBJ2-7; 9 nucleotides agree with TRBD2. This CDR3 spans 16 amino acids. Trimming took 0 bases from V and 3 from J; bases not matched to a gene: 6. CDR1 MNHEY and CDR2 SMNVEV come from the germline V gene (reference sequence). The CDR3 loop reads CASSLSGGRVGYEQYF. CDR3 DNA sequence: TGTGCCAGCAGTTTATCGGGCGGGAGGGTGGGCTACGAGCAGTACTTC.

This chain uses TRBV4-2 with TRBJ2-1, with 7 bases aligning to TRBD2. Looked up from germline, CDR1 is LGHNA and CDR2 is YNFKEQ. The CDR3 has 15 amino acids. Trimming removed 1 base from V and 4 bases from J; junction bases left unmatched: 4. The CDR3 nucleotides read TGTGCCAGCAGCCAAGGAGCTAGCGGATACAATGAGCAGTTCTTC. It is translated as CASSQGASGYNEQFF.

This clone was found once. The chain joins TRBV9 to TRBJ1-2, with TRBD1 matching over 9 bases. The CDR3 contains 16 residues. Germline V gene lookup returns CDR1 SGDLS and CDR2 YYNGEE. Unmatched junction bases numbered 12, after V lost 5 bases and J lost 4 bases. The CDR3 region is CASRAQGAPGIYGYTF. DNA for the CDR3: TGTGCCAGCAGGGCACAGGGGGCGCCAGGTATCTATGGCTACACCTTC. The full variable domain, completed using reference TRBV9 and TRBJ1-2, is DSGVTQTPKHLITATGQRVTLRCSPRSGDLSVYWYQQSLDQGLQFLIQYYNGEERAKGNILERFSAQQFPDLHSELNLSSLELGDSALYFCASRAQGAPGIYGYTFGSGTRLTVV.

V and J are TRBV29-1 and TRBJ2-7; D is perhaps TRBD2 (6 bases). Per germline, CDR1 SQVTM and CDR2 ANQGSEA. The CDR3 is made up of 14 amino acids. The V gene lost 4 bases and the J gene lost 4 bases, with 17 bases spanning the gap. Here the CDR3 DNA reads TGCAGCGTTGTCCTCGGGACTGCTGGATACGAGCAGTACTTC. Residues: CSVVLGTAGYEQYF.

The chain uses TRBV4-3 and TRBJ2-3; D unclear. Germline CDR1 reads LGHNA; CDR2 reads YSLEER. This CDR3 contains 15 residues. Trimming shortened V by 1 base and J by 2 bases, and 10 bases separated the two germline ends. This CDR3 is CASSQGWSNTDTQYF. In DNA form, the CDR3 reads TGCGCCAGCAGCCAAGGCTGGTCTAACACAGATACGCAGTATTTT.

This rearrangement joins TRBV7-9 to TRBJ2-7; a possible D gene is TRBD1 (5 bases). Trimming stripped 5 bases from V and 7 bases from J, with 12 bases between. The germline CDR1 and CDR2 sequences are SEHNR and FQNEAQ (reference sequence). This CDR3 has 12 amino acids. CDR3: CASSLGAREQYF. In DNA form, the CDR3 reads TGTGCCAGCAGCCTTGGGGCGAGAGAGCAGTACTTC.

This rearrangement joins TRBV27 to TRBJ2-1; the match to TRBD2 covers 8 bases. V gave up 6 bases and J gave up 15 bases; unmatched junction bases: 7. The CDR3 has 11 residues. Per germline, CDR1 MNHEY and CDR2 SMNVEV (reference sequence). The CDR3: CASSQSGSLFF. CDR3 nucleotide sequence: TGTGCCAGCAGCCAAAGCGGGAGCCTGTTCTTC.

The rearrangement links TRBV19 to TRBJ2-2; D call uncertain. Germline CDR1 reads LNHDA; CDR2 reads SQIVND (reference sequence). The CDR3 runs to 13 residues. V was pared by 3 bases and J by 6 bases, with 8 bases between. The CDR3 DNA reads TGTGCCAGTAGTATGTCTTATCCCGGGGAGCTGTTTTTT. It translates to CASSMSYPGELFF. Drawing the rest from reference TRBV19 and TRBJ2-2, the complete variable domain is DGGITQSPKYLFRKEGQNVTLSCEQNLNHDAMYWYRQDPGQGLRLIYYSQIVNDFQKGDIAEGYSVSREKKESFPLTVTSAQKNPTAFYLCASSMSYPGELFFGEGSRLTVL.

The chain has TRBV14 and TRBJ2-5, with TRBD1 as a possible D gene (5 bases). Trimming left V 0 bases short and J 13 bases short, with 12 bases between. The CDR3 length is 12 residues. Germline CDR1 is SGHDN and CDR2 is FVKESK. The CDR3 nucleotides are TGTGCCAGCAGCCAAGATCGACAGATATCGTACTTC. Amino acids: CASSQDRQISYF.